This T cell receptor beta chain appears in the sequencing data of a study of graft-versus-host responses after intestinal transplantation. CDR3 length equals 16 residues. The germline V gene encodes CDR1 SGHRS and CDR2 YFSETQ. J lost 1 base, V lost 5 bases, and 11 bases had no gene match. The protocol was immunoSEQ multiplex PCR, while the TCRdb copy is restricted to in-frame clones and leaves out a portion. The sample gives over 60,000 clones, around nine tenths of which show up once; approximately 6.3% is in the top ten. Comments on this clone: The antigen is undetermined.

Study-wide findings and caveats: Peak levels of circulating GvH clones tracked with early post-transplant HvG declines. Allografts from individuals with graft-donor T cell macrochimerism displayed high graft-versus-host to host-versus-graft clonal ratios.

This TCR came from a human patient who received an intestinal transplant, so some T cells may come from the graft donor. This specimen was bone marrow, taken 734 days after intestinal transplantation. This chain uses TRBV5-1 with TRBJ1-1; 7 nucleotides align to TRBD1. The CDR3 region has the DNA TGCGCCAGCAGACCCGGGACAGCCTGGAGGAACACTGAAGCTTTCTTT. Amino acid sequence: CASRPGTAWRNTEAFF.